The 29 T cell receptor beta chains below come from one sample, sequenced in a study of cytomegalovirus exposure and HLA in healthy donors. The PCR was carried out with 60 Vbeta primers and 13 Jbeta primers. The protocol was immunoSEQ multiplex PCR, while the TCRdb copy is restricted to in-frame clones and leaves out a portion. The sample holds around 180,000 clones, more than 75% seen once. Sequenced: PBMCs. All receptors come from a young woman in good health and CMV-seronegative.

J is TRBJ2-7 and V is TRBV6-5, with TRBD2 identical over 9 bases. V shed 0 bases, J shed 0 bases, and the junction held 3 bases outside the gene matches. The CDR3 loop spans 16 amino acids. Germline lookup yields CDR1 MNHEY and CDR2 SVGAGI. CDR3: CASSYSGGRVSYEQYF. The CDR3 region has the DNA TGTGCCAGCAGTTACTCCGGCGGGAGGGTCTCCTACGAGCAGTACTTC.

This chain connects TRBV6-1 to TRBJ1-4; D is ambiguous. There are 14 residues in the CDR3. Trimming left V 8 bases short and J 0 bases short, with 10 bases between. Germline lookup yields CDR1 MNHNS and CDR2 SASEGT. CDR3: CASRRTATNEKLFF. CDR3 DNA: TGTGCCAGCCGGAGGACGGCAACTAATGAAAAACTGTTTTTT.

The rearrangement uses TRBV2 and TRBJ1-5; TRBD1 agrees at 7 bases. Trimming took 4 bases from V and 2 from J; bases not matched to a gene: 5. From germline, CDR1 is SNHLY and CDR2 FYNNEI. This CDR3 comprises 15 residues. DNA of the CDR3: TGTGCCAGCAGTGGACAGGGTATTGGCAATCAGCCCCAGCATTTT. Its protein product is CASSGQGIGNQPQHF.

This chain joins TRBV6-5 and TRBJ1-1, with D possibly matching TRBD1 (5 bases). Trimming cost V 4 bases and J 5 bases, with 17 bases left between them. Germline V lookup: CDR1 MNHEY, CDR2 SVGAGI. CDR3 length: 15 amino acids. CDR3 in DNA: TGTGCCAGCAGTTGGGGGGTCTCAAGGCAAACTGAAGCTTTCTTT. Protein product: CASSWGVSRQTEAFF.

The chain has TRBV5-1 and TRBJ2-5; D may be TRBD2 (5 bases). This CDR3 contains 16 residues. From germline, CDR1 is SGHRS and CDR2 YFSETQ. The germline V and J ends were trimmed by 0 bases and 3 bases, with 15 bases remaining between them. The CDR3 protein is CASSLVGRAREETQYF. The CDR3 DNA follows: TGCGCCAGCAGCTTGGTAGGGCGGGCACGTGAAGAGACCCAGTACTTC.

The chain carries TRBV5-4 and TRBJ1-1; 7 bases are a match to TRBD1. CDR1 is SGHNT and CDR2 is YYREEE in the germline V gene (reference sequence). The CDR3 extends over 16 amino acids. The ends lost 3 bases at V and 5 bases at J; junction bases unmatched: 13. As DNA, the CDR3 is TGTGCCAGCAGCTCGCAAGCCCAGGGGGATGGGACTGAAGCTTTCTTT. Translated, it gives CASSSQAQGDGTEAFF. Full variable domain (outside the CDR3, taken from reference TRBV5-4 and TRBJ1-1): ETGVTQSPTHLIKTRGQQVTLRCSSQSGHNTVSWYQQALGQGPQFIFQYYREEENGRGNFPPRFSGLQFPNYSSELNVNALELDDSALYLCASSSQAQGDGTEAFFGQGTRLTVV.

J is TRBJ1-2 and V is TRBV5-6; no clear D gene. The CDR3 spans 16 residues. Germline loops: CDR1 SGHDT, CDR2 YYEEEE. V was cut by 0 bases and J by 0 bases, with 12 bases left in between. CDR3 residues: CASSLARELSNYGYTF. In nucleotides, the CDR3 is TGTGCCAGCAGCTTGGCCCGGGAGCTTTCTAACTATGGCTACACCTTC.

This clone was observed once. This rearrangement joins TRBV14 to TRBJ2-7; 7 bases are shared with TRBD2. The trim removed 2 bases at V and 7 bases at J, leaving 5 bases unmatched. CDR1 and CDR2 from the germline V gene are SGHDN and FVKESK. CDR3 length: 13 amino acids. CDR3 in amino acids: CASSQLGRVEQYF. The CDR3, as DNA: TGTGCCAGCAGCCAATTAGGGAGGGTTGAGCAGTACTTC.

The rearrangement joins TRBV11-3 to TRBJ2-1; TRBD1 matches at 11 bases. The CDR3 is 15 residues long. V dropped 6 bases and J dropped 8; count of bases not matched to a gene: 9. From germline, CDR1 is SGHNT and CDR2 YENEEA. The CDR3 here is CASRTRGTGGDEQFF. The DNA for the CDR3 is TGTGCCAGCAGAACAAGGGGGACAGGGGGAGATGAGCAGTTCTTC.

This clone has only one observation. V and J are TRBV15 and TRBJ1-4, with 7 bases lining up with TRBD1. The germline CDR1 and CDR2 sequences are LNHNV and YYDKDF (reference sequence). V was pared by 1 base and J by 7 bases, with 9 bases of the junction left unmatched. The length of the CDR3 is 16 residues. Here the CDR3 DNA reads TGTGCCACCAGCAGAGGGAGGGGGCCGGCAGTTGAAAAACTGTTTTTT. It yields the protein CATSRGRGPAVEKLFF.

V and J are TRBV5-1 and TRBJ2-7, with 8 bases lining up with TRBD1. J was trimmed by 0 bases and V by 5 bases; bases with no gene match: 22. Germline-derived CDR1 and CDR2 are SGHRS and YFSETQ. The length of the CDR3 is 20 residues. In DNA, the CDR3 is TGCGCCAGCAGTTACCCCGTAGGACAGGGAATAGAGGCGAGCTCCTACGAGCAGTACTTC. Its translation is CASSYPVGQGIEASSYEQYF.

The chain uses TRBV29-1 and TRBJ1-2; D unresolved. The CDR3 contains 14 residues. V was shortened by 0 bases and J by 0 bases, with 8 bases between the two germline ends. Germline CDR1 is SQVTM and CDR2 is ANQGSEA. The CDR3 nucleotides are TGCAGCGTTGAAGATTTCGCAGCTAACTATGGCTACACCTTC. Protein sequence: CSVEDFAANYGYTF.

J is TRBJ1-1 and V is TRBV9; D uncertain. This CDR3 spans 17 amino acids. Per germline, CDR1 SGDLS and CDR2 YYNGEE. Trimming took 0 bases from V and 3 from J, leaving 18 bases between them. CDR3 region: CASSVVPHKAGDTEAFF. For the CDR3, the DNA is TGTGCCAGCAGCGTAGTCCCCCATAAAGCCGGGGACACTGAAGCTTTCTTT.

The V and J genes are TRBV9 and TRBJ2-7; 8 nucleotides align to TRBD2. With 0 bases clipped from V and 3 bases from J, the junction kept 5 bases outside the gene matches. CDR1 SGDLS and CDR2 YYNGEE come from the germline V gene. The CDR3 consists of 15 residues. The CDR3 region has the DNA TGTGCCAGCAGCGTAGCTAACAGCGGGAGCTACGAGCAGTACTTC. Protein sequence: CASSVANSGSYEQYF. The full variable domain, in which reference TRBV9 and TRBJ2-7 provide the parts outside the CDR3, is DSGVTQTPKHLITATGQRVTLRCSPRSGDLSVYWYQQSLDQGLQFLIQYYNGEERAKGNILERFSAQQFPDLHSELNLSSLELGDSALYFCASSVANSGSYEQYFGPGTRLTVT.

The chain links TRBV4-1 to TRBJ2-1; possibly TRBD2 for D (5 bases). Trimming shortened V by 1 base and J by 7 bases, and 8 bases separated the two germline ends. Germline loops: CDR1 MGHRA, CDR2 YSYEKL. CDR3 size: 13 residues. CDR3 amino acids: CASSQGRRNEQFF. The CDR3 DNA sequence: TGCGCCAGCAGCCAAGGCCGGAGGAATGAGCAGTTCTTC.

The sample holds one count of this clone. This chain joins TRBV5-1 and TRBJ1-1; TRBD1 aligns across 7 bases. The length of the CDR3 is 16 residues. Trimming at V came to 0 bases and at J to 4 bases, leaving 9 bases not matched to a gene. The germline CDR1 and CDR2 sequences are SGHRS and YFSETQ. The CDR3 region has the DNA TGCGCCAGCAGCTTGGGAGGGGCAGGGGGAGGCACTGAAGCTTTCTTT. The encoded protein is CASSLGGAGGGTEAFF.

The chain joins TRBV5-4 to TRBJ2-1; a weak D match, TRBD2 (6 bases). V lost 0 bases and J lost 8, with 9 bases in between. CDR1 is SGHNT and CDR2 is YYREEE in the germline V gene (reference sequence). The CDR3 is 13 residues long. CDR3 in amino acids: CASSLAEGYEQFF. In DNA form, the CDR3 reads TGTGCCAGCAGCTTGGCGGAGGGGTATGAGCAGTTCTTC. Full variable domain (outside the CDR3, taken from reference TRBV5-4 and TRBJ2-1): ETGVTQSPTHLIKTRGQQVTLRCSSQSGHNTVSWYQQALGQGPQFIFQYYREEENGRGNFPPRFSGLQFPNYSSELNVNALELDDSALYLCASSLAEGYEQFFGPGTRLTVL.

The CDR3 DNA sequence: TGTGCCTGGAGTGTACGGGGGGATGAGCAGTACTTC. Translating it yields CAWSVRGDEQYF. V gene TRBV30 combines with J gene TRBJ2-7, with 7 positions matching TRBD2. V shed 0 bases, J shed 7 bases, and the junction held 3 bases outside the gene matches. The CDR3 runs to 12 residues. Per the germline V gene, CDR1 is GTSNPN and CDR2 is SVGIG (reference sequence).

The rearrangement uses TRBV2 and TRBJ1-2; D is unclear. V was cut by 0 bases and J by 6 bases, with 20 bases left in between. The CDR3 is 17 residues long. Germline V CDR1 and CDR2: SNHLY, FYNNEI. The CDR3 region has the DNA TGTGCCAGCAGTGAAGCGGGGAGGCCCCCGGGGTGGGATGGCTACACCTTC. Its protein is CASSEAGRPPGWDGYTF.

J is TRBJ1-6 and V is TRBV9, with 7 bases that match TRBD1. The CDR3 runs to 14 residues. CDR1 SGDLS and CDR2 YYNGEE come from the germline V gene. V lost 2 bases to trimming and J lost 7 bases; unmatched junction nucleotides: 3. The CDR3: CASSVGTENSPLHF. CDR3 sequence (DNA): TGTGCCAGCAGCGTCGGGACAGAGAATTCACCCCTCCACTTT.

The chain couples TRBV2 to TRBJ1-5; D gene ambiguous. V lost 10 bases, J lost 2 bases, and 9 bases lay in between. CDR3 size: 12 residues. Per the germline V gene, CDR1 is SNHLY and CDR2 is FYNNEI. The CDR3 protein is CAIQVGNQPQHF. The CDR3, as DNA: TGTGCCATACAAGTCGGCAATCAGCCCCAGCATTTT.

In this sample, this clone turned up a few times. The junction departs from germline at one end; a sequencing error may be responsible. The J gene is TRBJ2-5, the V gene TRBV7-7; D might be TRBD2 (5 bases). Germline V gene lookup returns CDR1 SSHAT and CDR2 FNYEAQ (reference sequence). This CDR3 has 13 residues. The CDR3 loop is CASSLLVLETQYF. CDR3 sequence (DNA): TGTGCTAGCAGCTTACTAGTTCTAGAGACCCAGTACTTC.

This clone was found once. The chain uses TRBV19 and TRBJ1-2, with D perhaps TRBD1 (5 bases). V was shortened by 7 bases and J by 1 base, with 22 bases between the two germline ends. Germline lookup yields CDR1 LNHDA and CDR2 SQIVND (reference sequence). The CDR3 is 17 amino acids. The CDR3 DNA sequence: TGTGCCAGTAACCCGACGGGACTCCCGGGCGATAACTATGGCTACACCTTC. Protein sequence: CASNPTGLPGDNYGYTF.

This sequence joins TRBV7-8 and TRBJ2-7; 11 positions agree with TRBD1. The CDR3 covers 15 residues. The J segment lost 3 bases and the V segment lost 9 bases, leaving 10 bases of the junction unmatched. CDR1 is SGHVS and CDR2 is FQNEAQ in the germline V gene. CDR3: CASLTGTGGIYEQYF. The CDR3 region has the DNA TGTGCCAGTCTGACCGGGACAGGGGGTATCTACGAGCAGTACTTC.

Concerning this clone: The junction does not match germline at one end; this may be a read error. The gene calls are TRBV7-7 and TRBJ2-1; 12 nucleotides line up with TRBD2. The CDR3 has 17 amino acids. CDR1 and CDR2 from the germline V gene are SSHAT and FNYEAQ (reference sequence). The CDR3 DNA is TGTGCTAGCAGCTCCTCATCTAGCGGGGGGGATCGGGATGAGCAGTTCTTC. Amino acid sequence: CASSSSSSGGDRDEQFF.

The V gene is TRBV10-3, the J gene TRBJ2-5; TRBD2 agrees at 7 bases. The CDR3 is 14 residues long. The trim removed 3 bases at V and 3 bases at J, leaving 4 bases unmatched. Germline V gives CDR1 ENHRY, CDR2 SYGVKD. DNA of the CDR3: TGTGCCATCAGTGACCGTCTAGCGGAAGAGACCCAGTACTTC. Its translation is CAISDRLAEETQYF.

The V call is TRBV30, the J call TRBJ1-2; 10 bases match TRBD1. The ends lost 5 bases at V and 8 bases at J; junction bases unmatched: 5. The CDR3 is 12 residues long. CDR1 GTSNPN and CDR2 SVGIG come from the germline V gene (reference sequence). The CDR3 DNA reads TGTGCCTGGGAGGGGACAGGGGTCGGCTACACCTTC. This gives the protein CAWEGTGVGYTF.

The V gene is TRBV19, the J gene TRBJ1-1; D perhaps matches TRBD1 (5 bases). This CDR3 region has 15 residues. V was cut by 7 bases and J by 7 bases, with 22 bases left in between. Germline V lookup: CDR1 LNHDA, CDR2 SQIVND (reference sequence). The CDR3 protein is CASIRYPGGGGEAFF. CDR3 coding DNA: TGTGCCAGTATTCGATACCCGGGGGGTGGTGGTGAAGCTTTCTTT.

This clone has just one count. The chain uses TRBV6-1 and TRBJ1-2; the D gene is possibly TRBD1 (6 bases). Deletions cut 8 bases from V and 5 bases from J, with 12 bases between. CDR1 MNHNS and CDR2 SASEGT come from the germline V gene. The CDR3 has 12 amino acids. Written as DNA, the CDR3 is TGTGCCAGCTCCCGAACAGGGTATGGCTACACCTTC. Translated: CASSRTGYGYTF.